These 21 T cell receptor beta chains came from one sample sequenced in a study of blood T cell repertoires in COVID-19. Data came from immunoSEQ multiplex PCR; TCRdb stores just in-frame clones and leaves some out. The data hold 60,000 or so clones, with around 89% observed a single time. The sequenced sample was peripheral blood. The source of these receptors is a man in his 60s with acute or convalescent COVID-19.

This clone was seen more than once but under ten times. The gene calls are TRBV29-1 and TRBJ1-3, with TRBD1 matching 7 bases. The germline V gene encodes CDR1 SQVTM and CDR2 ANQGSEA. There are 12 residues in the CDR3. V was clipped by 7 bases and J by 4 bases; unmatched bases: 4. The CDR3: CSGGQMGNTIYF. The CDR3 DNA sequence: TGCAGCGGGGGACAGATGGGAAACACCATATATTTT.

The sample holds one count of this clone. This chain joins TRBV24-1 and TRBJ1-5; D might be TRBD1 (6 bases). V was shortened by 3 bases and J by 3 bases, with 14 bases between the two germline ends. This CDR3 is built from 16 residues. The germline gives CDR1 KGHDR, CDR2 SFDVKD. This CDR3 reads CATSDPRGGDNQPQHF. CDR3 sequence (DNA): TGTGCCACCAGTGATCCGAGGGGGGGAGACAATCAGCCCCAGCATTTT.

J is TRBJ1-1 and V is TRBV9, with D unclear. Germline-derived CDR1 and CDR2 are SGDLS and YYNGEE. CDR3 length equals 14 residues. Deletions cut 3 bases from V and 4 bases from J, with 13 bases between. The CDR3 sequence: CASSAAIGSTEAFF. The CDR3 DNA is TGTGCCAGCAGCGCGGCGATCGGGAGCACTGAAGCTTTCTTT. Complete variable domain (other parts from reference TRBV9 and TRBJ1-1): DSGVTQTPKHLITATGQRVTLRCSPRSGDLSVYWYQQSLDQGLQFLIQYYNGEERAKGNILERFSAQQFPDLHSELNLSSLELGDSALYFCASSAAIGSTEAFFGQGTRLTVV.

The rearrangement links TRBV12-3 or TRBV12-4 to TRBJ1-2, with D hard to call. This CDR3 region has 13 residues. V lost 2 bases and J lost 8, with 12 bases in between. CDR3: CASSLSSNFGYTF. CDR3 DNA: TGTGCCAGCAGTTTATCCTCAAACTTCGGCTACACCTTC.

The chain is built from TRBV19 and TRBJ1-5, with 8 bases aligning to TRBD1. This CDR3 spans 15 amino acids. The germline V gene has CDR1 LNHDA and CDR2 SQIVND (reference sequence). Trimming removed 3 bases from V and 6 bases from J; junction bases left unmatched: 7. In DNA form, the CDR3 reads TGTGCCAGTAGTATTAGGACAGGGTTTGGTCAGCCCCAGCATTTT. The encoded protein is CASSIRTGFGQPQHF. The full variable domain, its missing parts supplied by reference TRBV19 and TRBJ1-5, is DGGITQSPKYLFRKEGQNVTLSCEQNLNHDAMYWYRQDPGQGLRLIYYSQIVNDFQKGDIAEGYSVSREKKESFPLTVTSAQKNPTAFYLCASSIRTGFGQPQHFGDGTRLSIL.

This sequence joins TRBV29-1 and TRBJ2-1, with TRBD1 as a possible D gene (5 bases). V lost 7 bases, J lost 6 bases, and 10 bases lay in between. The CDR3 covers 11 residues. Germline CDR1 and CDR2: SQVTM and ANQGSEA. The CDR3 region has the DNA TGCAGCGGCAAAAGGGGCAATGAGCAGTTCTTC. It encodes CSGKRGNEQFF.

This clone appeared once. The chain has TRBV3-1 (or the pseudogene TRBV3-2) and TRBJ2-3; the match to TRBD2 covers 9 bases. CDR1 is LGHDT and CDR2 is YNNKEL in the germline V gene (reference sequence). The CDR3 contains 17 residues. The V and J ends lost 1 base and 4 bases, in that order; junction bases with no gene match: 9. CDR3 DNA: TGTGCCAGCAGCCAAGCCCGGACTAGCGTTTTCTCAGATACGCAGTATTTT. It translates to CASSQARTSVFSDTQYF.

This chain uses TRBV7-2 with TRBJ1-4; 7 bases align to TRBD1. V lost 0 bases to trimming and J lost 8 bases; unmatched junction nucleotides: 6. Germline CDR1 SGHTA, CDR2 FQGNSA. This CDR3 comprises 15 residues. Here the CDR3 reads CASSLAGGSREKLFF. The CDR3 DNA reads TGTGCCAGCAGCTTAGCAGGGGGCTCCAGGGAAAAACTGTTTTTT.

The chain combines TRBV18 with TRBJ1-1, with D possibly matching TRBD1 (6 bases). The V and J ends lost 4 bases and 4 bases respectively, with 10 bases between them. Per the germline V gene, CDR1 is KGHSH and CDR2 is LQKENI. The CDR3 is made up of 13 amino acids. CDR3 in DNA: TGTGCCAGCTCACTTTCCAGGGGCACTGAAGCTTTCTTT. Translated: CASSLSRGTEAFF.

The chain is built from TRBV5-6 and TRBJ2-4, with 7 bases that match TRBD2. The CDR3 runs 15 residues. The V segment lost 1 base and the J segment 3 bases; nucleotides outside the gene matches: 4. Germline CDR1 reads SGHDT; CDR2 reads YYEEEE. As DNA, the CDR3 is TGTGCCAGCAGCTTGATTCGGGGGGACAAAAACATTCAGTACTTC. This translates into CASSLIRGDKNIQYF.

V and J are TRBV9 and TRBJ1-6, with D perhaps TRBD1 (6 bases). Germline values: CDR1 SGDLS, CDR2 YYNGEE. The CDR3 has 14 amino acids. V lost 5 bases, J lost 4 bases, and 10 bases lay in between. CDR3 loop: CASSRQEYNSPLHF. CDR3 nucleotide sequence: TGTGCCAGCAGTCGACAGGAGTATAATTCACCCCTCCACTTT.

This clone has only one observation. The genes are TRBV3-1 (or the pseudogene TRBV3-2) and TRBJ2-7; 9 nucleotides match TRBD1. The CDR3 is 12 residues long. Unmatched junction bases numbered 2, after V lost 6 bases and J lost 5 bases. The germline CDR1 and CDR2 sequences are LGHDT and YNNKEL (reference sequence). CDR3 amino acids: CASRGQGNEQYF. CDR3 DNA: TGTGCCAGCAGGGGACAGGGCAACGAGCAGTACTTC.

The table lists this clone with a few counts. J is TRBJ1-5 and V is TRBV5-6, with D tentatively TRBD1 (5 bases). The V end was cut by 0 bases, the J end by 6 bases, with 10 bases between. CDR3 length: 14 amino acids. Germline loops: CDR1 SGHDT, CDR2 YYEEEE. DNA of the CDR3: TGTGCCAGCAGCTTGGAAGGGGTCGGTCAGCCCCAGCATTTT. Translated, it gives CASSLEGVGQPQHF.

The chain joins TRBV3-1 (or the pseudogene TRBV3-2) to TRBJ2-5; D unresolved. The V gene's germline CDR1 is LGHDT and CDR2 YNNKEL (reference sequence). The V end was cut by 1 base, the J end by 5 bases, with 17 bases between. The CDR3 contains 16 residues. The CDR3 loop reads CASSQGSLEMVETQYF. As DNA, the CDR3 is TGTGCCAGCAGCCAAGGATCCCTAGAGATGGTGGAGACCCAGTACTTC.

The chain couples TRBV5-1 to TRBJ1-2; D is uncertain. The CDR3 extends over 14 amino acids. Germline values: CDR1 SGHRS, CDR2 YFSETQ. Trimming shortened V by 0 bases and J by 4 bases, and 10 bases separated the two germline ends. For the CDR3, the DNA is TGCGCCAGCAGCTTGGGAGGAATCGGCTATGGCTACACCTTC. It yields the protein CASSLGGIGYGYTF.

Notes on this clone: No DNA is shown, since the ends of the CDR3 on it are uncertain; the CDR3 is the one TCRdb lists. This rearrangement joins TRBV3-1 (or the pseudogene TRBV3-2) to TRBJ1-3; TRBD1, the table's D call, was not compared with the DNA. Germline CDR1 is LGHDT and CDR2 is YNNKEL (reference sequence). The CDR3 contains 13 residues when both ends are counted. CDR3 loop: CASSQDWGQGINF.

This sequence joins TRBV18 and TRBJ1-3; D is perhaps TRBD1 (5 bases). CDR1 and CDR2 (germline): KGHSH, LQKENI. This CDR3 is built from 14 residues. Trimming cost V 3 bases and J 6 bases, with 12 bases left between them. CDR3 DNA sequence: TGTGCCAGCTCACCGCAGGGTCGGGCAAACACCATATATTTT. This codes for CASSPQGRANTIYF.

The chain joins TRBV2 to TRBJ1-2; TRBD1 aligns across 7 bases. CDR3 length equals 14 residues. Germline V gives CDR1 SNHLY, CDR2 FYNNEI. V dropped 2 bases and J dropped 8; count of bases not matched to a gene: 8. The CDR3 nucleotides are TGTGCCAGCAGTGAAACAGGGGAGCGGAGCGGCTACACCTTC. This codes for CASSETGERSGYTF.

The V call is TRBV3-1 (or the pseudogene TRBV3-2), the J call TRBJ1-1; TRBD1 aligns across 9 bases. This CDR3 comprises 15 residues. Germline loops: CDR1 LGHDT, CDR2 YNNKEL (reference sequence). The V gene end was trimmed by 4 bases and the J gene end by 6 bases; junction bases not matched to a gene: 9. As DNA, the CDR3 is TGTGCCAGCAGCCGGATTCCGGGACAGGGAGCTGAAGCTTTCTTT. Translating gives CASSRIPGQGAEAFF.

The chain has TRBV4-1 and TRBJ1-2; a possible D gene is TRBD1 (6 bases). The V and J ends lost 6 bases and 3 bases respectively, with 11 bases between them. The CDR3 runs 13 residues. Germline-derived CDR1 and CDR2 are MGHRA and YSYEKL. The CDR3 protein is CASRPPGDYGYTF. The CDR3 coding sequence is TGCGCCAGCAGGCCCCCAGGGGACTATGGCTACACCTTC.

This clone was seen more than once but under ten times. The V and J genes are TRBV5-1 and TRBJ2-3; 9 bases fit TRBD1. J was trimmed by 2 bases and V by 5 bases; bases with no gene match: 6. CDR3 length: 15 amino acids. Germline CDR1 SGHRS, CDR2 YFSETQ. The CDR3 nucleotides read TGCGCCAGCAGGGGCGGGACAGGGACCACAGATACGCAGTATTTT. Its protein is CASRGGTGTTDTQYF. Variable domain in full (rest from reference TRBV5-1 and TRBJ2-3): KAGVTQTPRYLIKTRGQQVTLSCSPISGHRSVSWYQQTPGQGLQFLFEYFSETQRNKGNFPGRFSGRQFSNSRSEMNVSTLELGDSALYLCASRGGTGTTDTQYFGPGTRLTVL.